This is a list of T cell receptor beta chains from one sample in a study of blood T cell repertoires in COVID-19. Profiled with immunoSEQ multiplex PCR; TCRdb holds only in-frame clones, not every one. The data hold approximately 75,000 clones, with roughly 83% observed a single time. Sequencing input: peripheral blood. Receptor source: a man aged 30 to 39 with COVID-19, enrolled during active disease. Both conserved end residues are part of each CDR3. A D gene is named only where the DNA matches it firmly. The size field is filled for only some rows; it gives once, few, many or a size class.

V gene	D gene	J gene	clone size	CDR3 DNA	CDR3 protein
TRBV11-2	NA	TRBJ1-2	NA	TGTGCCAGCAGCTTAGATTCCACAGGGATGAAGGGCTACACCTTC	CASSLDSTGMKGYTF
TRBV14	NA	TRBJ2-2	once	TGTGCCAGCAGCCACCACGCGGGTCCACCCGGGGAGCTGTTTTTT	CASSHHAGPPGELFF
TRBV28	TRBD1	TRBJ2-3	NA	TGTGCCAGCAGTTTAAGGGACAGGAGCACAGATACGCAGTATTTT	CASSLRDRSTDTQYF
TRBV6-5	TRBD1	TRBJ1-1	NA	TGTGCCAGCAGCTATGGACAGGGACCTTACACTGAAGCTTTCTTT	CASSYGQGPYTEAFF
TRBV7-2	TRBD2	TRBJ2-1	NA	TGTGCCAGCAGCTCCTCGGCTAGCGGGAAACAGGGGCAGTTCTTC	CASSSSASGKQGQFF
TRBV18	TRBD2	TRBJ2-1	NA	TGTGCCAGCTCACCACCGGGACTAGCGAATTGGGACAATGAGCAGTTCTTC	CASSPPGLANWDNEQFF
TRBV5-4	NA	TRBJ2-2	NA	TGTGCCACCTCCACCAACGGGGAAACCGGGGAGCTGTTTTTT	CATSTNGETGELFF
TRBV3-1/TRBV3-2	NA	TRBJ2-7	NA	TGTGCCAGCAGCCAAGCAGAATCCGAGCAGTACTTC	CASSQAESEQYF
TRBV13	NA	TRBJ1-3	NA	TGTGCCAGCAGCCTCTCTGGAAACACCATATATTTT	CASSLSGNTIYF
TRBV7-9	TRBD2	TRBJ2-1	once	TGTGCCAGCAGCCCCCGGACTAGAATCGTTAACACTGAGCAGTTCTTC	CASSPRTRIVNTEQFF
TRBV7-8	NA	TRBJ1-1	NA	TGTGCCAGCAGCTACGCCGGGGGAAACACTGAAGCTTTCTTT	CASSYAGGNTEAFF
TRBV21-1	NA	TRBJ1-2	NA	TGTGCCAGCAGCCCCCAAGGGACAGCAACGTCCTATGGCTACACCTTC	CASSPQGTATSYGYTF
TRBV5-5	NA	TRBJ2-2	NA	TGTGCCAGCAGCAACGAGGACACCGGGGAGCTGTTTTTT	CASSNEDTGELFF
TRBV18	NA	TRBJ2-3	NA	TGTGCCAGCTCACAGTACAGGGAAGGAGATACGCAGTATTTT	CASSQYREGDTQYF
TRBV3-1/TRBV3-2	TRBD1	TRBJ1-2	NA	TGTGCCAGCAGTCGCGGGACAGGGGATGGCTACACCTTC	CASSRGTGDGYTF
TRBV21-1	NA	TRBJ2-1	once	TGTGCCAGCAGCTCCCAGGGGCGGGAGGCCTACAATGAGCAGTTCTTC	CASSSQGREAYNEQFF
TRBV5-1	NA	TRBJ2-7	NA	TGCGCCAGCAGCGGCGGACAGTCCTTCCACGAGCAGTACTTC	CASSGGQSFHEQYF
TRBV30	TRBD1	TRBJ1-6	NA	TGTGCCTGGGGGGACAGGATATACTCCTATAATTCACCCCTCCACTTT	CAWGDRIYSYNSPLHF
TRBV28	NA	TRBJ2-3	NA	TGTGCCAGCAGCCCCCGGGCGGCCGGGGGCACAGATACGCAGTATTTT	CASSPRAAGGTDTQYF
TRBV4-2	TRBD2	TRBJ2-3	NA	TGTGCCAGCGCTAAGAAAGCGGGACGAGACACAGATACGCAGTATTTT	CASAKKAGRDTDTQYF
TRBV28	NA	TRBJ1-2	once	TGTGCCAGCAGGGGAGACCGGACGGGCTATGGCTACACCTTC	CASRGDRTGYGYTF
TRBV9	TRBD1	TRBJ2-7	NA	TGTGCCAGCAGCGTAGGGACAGGGGCCTACGAGCAGTACTTC	CASSVGTGAYEQYF
TRBV2	NA	TRBJ1-2	few	TGTGCCAGCAGAGGAGCGGACTCCCCATATGGCTACACCTTC	CASRGADSPYGYTF
TRBV28	NA	TRBJ1-2	NA	TGTGCCAGCACCTTTATGAAACAGACCGGCTACACCTTC	CASTFMKQTGYTF
TRBV9	NA	TRBJ1-5	NA	TGTGCCAGCAGCCCCCGGAAAGTGGAGGAACAGCCCCAGCATTTT	CASSPRKVEEQPQHF
TRBV10-1	NA	TRBJ1-1	NA	TGCGCCAGCAGTGAGTCAAAGTTATGGACAAAAGCTTTCTTT	CASSESKLWTKAFF
TRBV24-1	NA	TRBJ2-3	NA	TGTGCCACCAGTGATTTGACCTGGGCGGGGTTGGATACGCAGTATTTT	CATSDLTWAGLDTQYF
TRBV10-2	TRBD1	TRBJ2-7	NA	TGCGCCAGCAGAGAGCGACAGGGGCCTTTCTACGAGCAGTACTTC	CASRERQGPFYEQYF
TRBV7-2	NA	TRBJ1-2	NA	TGTGCCAGCAGCTCCACAGGTCCTCCCGTTGCCTACACCTTC	CASSSTGPPVAYTF
TRBV14	NA	TRBJ2-1	NA	TGTGCCAGCAGCCAAGTCAGGGCACCTACGAGGAATGAGCAGTTCTTC	CASSQVRAPTRNEQFF
TRBV27	NA	TRBJ2-7	NA	TGTGCCAGCGGGGACTCAACAAAACCCTACGAGCAGTACTTC	CASGDSTKPYEQYF
TRBV19	NA	TRBJ2-7	NA	TGTGCCAGTAGCCCTTCTTTGGGGCGTTACGAGCAGTACTTC	CASSPSLGRYEQYF
TRBV7-2	TRBD1	TRBJ1-4	NA	TGTGCCAGCAGCTCAGGACAGGGCCAAAAACTGTTTTTT	CASSSGQGQKLFF
TRBV29-1	NA	TRBJ1-3	once	TGCAGCGTTGCTACCTCTGGAAACACCATATATTTT	CSVATSGNTIYF